Listed below are T cell receptor beta chains from one sample, sequenced in a study of CD8 T cells in ankylosing spondylitis. TCRdb redid the calling of the 5' RACE reads with MiXCR, one entry per CDR3 protein. The sample holds a few hundred thousand distinct CDR3 sequences, around 20% seen once. Material for sequencing was blood, either unsorted or a sorted T cell fraction (not recorded which). These receptors were taken from a male donor with ankylosing spondylitis or in good health (not recorded which). Each CDR3 is given with its conserved first and last residue. Each record gives: V gene, J gene, CDR3 protein.

>TRBV4-1|TRBJ2-1
CASSWTDYNEQFF
>TRBV4-2|TRBJ2-3
CASSPRARQGADTQYF
>TRBV5-1|TRBJ1-1
CASSAGRTPGEAFF
>TRBV18|TRBJ1-5
CASSPPSQGVNQPQHF
>TRBV27|TRBJ2-2
CASSPPYANTGELFF
>TRBV12-3/TRBV12-4|TRBJ1-1
CASSSPSLAAMNTEAFF
>TRBV12-3/TRBV12-4|TRBJ2-4
CASSNRGAQYF
>TRBV6-2/TRBV6-3|TRBJ1-4
CASSSTGQGYEKLFF
>TRBV20-1|TRBJ2-3
CSASGGPTDTQYF
>TRBV6-1|TRBJ2-3
CASSERDRGRADTQYF
>TRBV20-1|TRBJ2-3
CSGDTSTDTQYF
>TRBV3-1|TRBJ1-1
CASSQNTRAPEAFF
>TRBV12-3/TRBV12-4|TRBJ2-3
CASSLRLADPLTDTQYF
>TRBV6-5|TRBJ1-1
CASSYSSGVGTEAFF
>TRBV20-1|TRBJ2-3
CSASTGTSGGTDTQYF
>TRBV4-1|TRBJ2-2
CASSQFRGPGGELFF
>TRBV20-1|TRBJ2-3
CSARDPQRLAGAIDTQYF
>TRBV12-3/TRBV12-4|TRBJ1-5
CASRGAHNQPQHF
>TRBV29-1|TRBJ2-5
CSVTTSGGSSETQYF
>TRBV9|TRBJ2-1
CASSVEGGGSYNEQFF
>TRBV5-1|TRBJ1-1
CASSLSGTPNTEAFF
>TRBV28|TRBJ1-5
CASSTLRVDNQPQHF
>TRBV12-3/TRBV12-4|TRBJ2-1
CASSPPQGNNEQFF
>TRBV27|TRBJ2-2
CASSIGTRGNTGELFF
>TRBV27|TRBJ2-3
CASSLTATLGTDTQYF
>TRBV5-1|TRBJ2-5
CASSLGSYQETQYF
>TRBV15|TRBJ2-1
CVTSGGRTHEQFF
>TRBV28|TRBJ2-2
CASSLGVRNTGELFF
>TRBV6-5|TRBJ1-6
CASSYSWTAYNSPLHF
>TRBV2|TRBJ2-1
CASRGGANEQFF
>TRBV10-3|TRBJ1-2
CAISDRGRNGYTF
>TRBV29-1|TRBJ2-1
CSVLPGTEQFF
>TRBV20-1|TRBJ2-6
CSAREGTGMISGANVLTF
>TRBV6-2/TRBV6-3|TRBJ2-3
CASSSTGAGTQYF
>TRBV10-3|TRBJ2-3
CAISPAGGPADTQYF